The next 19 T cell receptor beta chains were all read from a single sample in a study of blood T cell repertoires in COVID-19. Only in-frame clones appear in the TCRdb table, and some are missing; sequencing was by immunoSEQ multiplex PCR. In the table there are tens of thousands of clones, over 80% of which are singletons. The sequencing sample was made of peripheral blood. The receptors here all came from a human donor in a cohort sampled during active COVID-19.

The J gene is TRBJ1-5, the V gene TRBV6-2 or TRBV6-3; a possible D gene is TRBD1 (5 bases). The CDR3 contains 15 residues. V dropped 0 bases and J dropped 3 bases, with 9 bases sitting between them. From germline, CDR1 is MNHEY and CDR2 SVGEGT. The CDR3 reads CASSYSTGVNQPQHF. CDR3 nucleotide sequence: TGTGCCAGCAGTTACTCGACGGGGGTCAATCAGCCCCAGCATTTT.

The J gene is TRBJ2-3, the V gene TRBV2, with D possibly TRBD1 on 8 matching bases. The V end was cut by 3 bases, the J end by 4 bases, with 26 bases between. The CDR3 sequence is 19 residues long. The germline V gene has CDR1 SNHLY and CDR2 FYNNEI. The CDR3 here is CASSDRTGRASGRADTQYF. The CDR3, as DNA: TGTGCCAGCAGTGACCGGACAGGGAGGGCCAGCGGGCGAGCAGATACGCAGTATTTT.

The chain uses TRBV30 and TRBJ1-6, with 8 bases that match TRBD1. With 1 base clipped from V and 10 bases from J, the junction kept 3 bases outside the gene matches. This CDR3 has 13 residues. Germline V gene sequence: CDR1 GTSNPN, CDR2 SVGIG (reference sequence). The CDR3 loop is CAWSGQGRSPLHF. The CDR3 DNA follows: TGTGCCTGGAGTGGACAGGGGAGGTCACCCCTCCACTTT.

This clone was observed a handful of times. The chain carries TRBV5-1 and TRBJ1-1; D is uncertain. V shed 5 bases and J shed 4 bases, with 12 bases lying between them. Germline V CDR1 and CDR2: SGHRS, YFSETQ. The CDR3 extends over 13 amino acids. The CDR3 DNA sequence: TGCGCCAGCAGGAGTACAGAGGGCACTGAAGCTTTCTTT. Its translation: CASRSTEGTEAFF. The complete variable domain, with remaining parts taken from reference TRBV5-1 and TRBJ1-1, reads KAGVTQTPRYLIKTRGQQVTLSCSPISGHRSVSWYQQTPGQGLQFLFEYFSETQRNKGNFPGRFSGRQFSNSRSEMNVSTLELGDSALYLCASRSTEGTEAFFGQGTRLTVV.

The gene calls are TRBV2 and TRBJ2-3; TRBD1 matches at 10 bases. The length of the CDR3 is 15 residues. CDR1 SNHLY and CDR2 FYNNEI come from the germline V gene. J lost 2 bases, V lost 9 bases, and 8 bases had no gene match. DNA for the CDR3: TGTGCCAGAGAAGGGGGACAGGGGAACACAGATACGCAGTATTTT. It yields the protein CAREGGQGNTDTQYF.

The CDR3 sequence: CASSPDRGTDTQYF. The CDR3, as DNA: TGCGCCAGCAGCCCGGACAGGGGCACAGATACGCAGTATTTT. The chain employs TRBV5-1 and TRBJ2-3, with 8 bases matching TRBD1. The CDR3 runs 14 residues. V shed 4 bases and J 1 base; nucleotides not matched to a gene: 2. Germline CDR1 and CDR2: SGHRS and YFSETQ.

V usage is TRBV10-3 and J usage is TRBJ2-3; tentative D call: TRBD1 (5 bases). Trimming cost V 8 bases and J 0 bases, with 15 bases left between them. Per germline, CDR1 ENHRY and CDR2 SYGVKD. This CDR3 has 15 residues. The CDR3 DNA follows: TGTGCCATCTCCTGGGGCTTTGCTAGCACAGATACGCAGTATTTT. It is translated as CAISWGFASTDTQYF.

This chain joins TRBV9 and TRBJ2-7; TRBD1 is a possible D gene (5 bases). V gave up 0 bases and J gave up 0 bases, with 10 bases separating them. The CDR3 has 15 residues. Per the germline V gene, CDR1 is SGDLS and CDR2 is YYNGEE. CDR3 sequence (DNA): TGTGCCAGCAGCGTAGCTCCAGGGCTCTCCTACGAGCAGTACTTC. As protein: CASSVAPGLSYEQYF.

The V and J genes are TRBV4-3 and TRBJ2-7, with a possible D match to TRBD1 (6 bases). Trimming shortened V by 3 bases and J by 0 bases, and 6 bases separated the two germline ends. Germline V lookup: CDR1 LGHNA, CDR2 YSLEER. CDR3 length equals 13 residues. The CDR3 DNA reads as TGCGCCAGCAGCCAGGACAGCTCCTACGAGCAGTACTTC. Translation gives CASSQDSSYEQYF.

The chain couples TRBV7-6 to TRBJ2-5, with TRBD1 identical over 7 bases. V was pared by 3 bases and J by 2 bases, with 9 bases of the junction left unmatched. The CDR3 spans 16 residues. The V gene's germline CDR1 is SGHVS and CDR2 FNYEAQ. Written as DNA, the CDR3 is TGTGCCAGCAGCTTTAGCCGGGACAGAAGACAAGAGACCCAGTACTTC. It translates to CASSFSRDRRQETQYF.

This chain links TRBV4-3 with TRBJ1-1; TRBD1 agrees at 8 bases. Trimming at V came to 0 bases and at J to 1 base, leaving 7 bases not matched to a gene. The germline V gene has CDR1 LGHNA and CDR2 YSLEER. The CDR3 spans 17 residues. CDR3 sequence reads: CASSQEAAGGRNTEAFF. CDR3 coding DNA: TGCGCCAGCAGCCAAGAAGCGGCAGGGGGCCGGAACACTGAAGCTTTCTTT.

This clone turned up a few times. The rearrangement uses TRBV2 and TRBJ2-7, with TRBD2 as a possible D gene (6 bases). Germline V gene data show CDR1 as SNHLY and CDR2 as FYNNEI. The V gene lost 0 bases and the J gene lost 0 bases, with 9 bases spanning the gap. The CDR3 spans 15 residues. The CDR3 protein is CASSEAWRDSYEQYF. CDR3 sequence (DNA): TGTGCCAGCAGTGAAGCATGGCGGGACTCCTACGAGCAGTACTTC.

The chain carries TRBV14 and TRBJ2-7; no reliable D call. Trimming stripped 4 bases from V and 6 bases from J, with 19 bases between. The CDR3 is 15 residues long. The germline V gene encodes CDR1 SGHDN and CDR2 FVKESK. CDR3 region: CASSRTNELGPEQYF. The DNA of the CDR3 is TGTGCCAGCAGCCGAACCAACGAACTGGGCCCCGAGCAGTACTTC.

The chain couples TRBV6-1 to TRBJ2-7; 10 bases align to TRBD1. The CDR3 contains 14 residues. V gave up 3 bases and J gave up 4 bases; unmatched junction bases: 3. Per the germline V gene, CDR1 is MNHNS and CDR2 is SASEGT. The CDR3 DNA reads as TGTGCCAGCAGTGAGGACAGGGGGAGGTACGAGCAGTACTTC. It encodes CASSEDRGRYEQYF.

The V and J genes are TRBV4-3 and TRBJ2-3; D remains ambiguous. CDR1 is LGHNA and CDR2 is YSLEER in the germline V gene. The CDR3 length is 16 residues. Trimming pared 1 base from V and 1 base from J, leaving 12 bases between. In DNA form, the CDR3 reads TGCGCCAGCAGCCAAGGGATTTCTAGTCGCACAGATACGCAGTATTTT. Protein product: CASSQGISSRTDTQYF.

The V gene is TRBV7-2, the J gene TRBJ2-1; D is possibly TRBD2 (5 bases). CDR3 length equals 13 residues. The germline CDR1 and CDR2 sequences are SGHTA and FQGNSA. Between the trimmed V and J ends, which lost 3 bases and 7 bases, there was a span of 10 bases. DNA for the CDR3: TGTGCCAGCAGCTTGGACTGGTTAAATGAGCAGTTCTTC. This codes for CASSLDWLNEQFF. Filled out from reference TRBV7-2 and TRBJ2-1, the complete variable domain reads GAGVSQSPSNKVTEKGKDVELRCDPISGHTALYWYRQSLGQGLEFLIYFQGNSAPDKSGLPSDRFSAERTGGSVSTLTIQRTQQEDSAVYLCASSLDWLNEQFFGPGTRLTVL.

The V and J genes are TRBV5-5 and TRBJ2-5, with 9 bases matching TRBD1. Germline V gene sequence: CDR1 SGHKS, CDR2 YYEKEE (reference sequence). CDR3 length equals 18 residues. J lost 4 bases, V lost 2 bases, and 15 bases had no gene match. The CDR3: CASSFGQVGQGGSETQYF. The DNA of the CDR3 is TGTGCCAGCAGCTTCGGCCAGGTGGGACAGGGTGGGTCAGAGACCCAGTACTTC.

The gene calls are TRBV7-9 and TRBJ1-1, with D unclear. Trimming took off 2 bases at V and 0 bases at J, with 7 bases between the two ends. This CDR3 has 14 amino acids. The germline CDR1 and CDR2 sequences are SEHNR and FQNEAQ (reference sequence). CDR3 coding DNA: TGTGCCAGCAGCTTATCGAGGTTGAACACTGAAGCTTTCTTT. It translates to CASSLSRLNTEAFF.

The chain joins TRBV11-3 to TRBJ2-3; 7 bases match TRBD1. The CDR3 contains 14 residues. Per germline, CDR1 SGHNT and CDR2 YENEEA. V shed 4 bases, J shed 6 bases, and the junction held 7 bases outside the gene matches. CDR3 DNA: TGTGCCAGCAGCTCGGGACAGTTCAGCGATACGCAGTATTTT. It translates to CASSSGQFSDTQYF. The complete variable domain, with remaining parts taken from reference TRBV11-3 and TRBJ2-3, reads EAGVVQSPRYKIIEKKQPVAFWCNPISGHNTLYWYLQNLGQGPELLIRYENEEAVDDSQLPKDRFSAERLKGVDSTLKIQPAELGDSAVYLCASSSGQFSDTQYFGPGTRLTVL.